These T cell receptor beta chains were read from a single sample in a study of T cell repertoires in cytomegalovirus infection. A single record per CDR3 protein comes from TCRdb applying MiXCR to the reads. The table lists roughly 500,000 distinct CDR3 sequences, 15% to 20% of them singletons. The sequenced sample was CD8+ T cells from PBMCs. The receptors here all came from a human donor in good health (CMV status not recorded). Some clones in this sample may be carry-over from other donors' samples. Each CDR3 is given with its conserved first and last residue. D genes are given only for firm matches. Some rows have no size entry. The others give once, few or many, or a class for an expanded clone.

TRBJ1-2,TRBV12-3/TRBV12-4,-,few,TGTGCCAGCAGTCCCTGGGGGGGCGGGCAGGGCTACACCTTC,CASSPWGGGQGYTF
TRBJ2-1,TRBV4-1,-,-,TGCGCCAGCAGCCATGCGGACATCTCCCACAATGAGCAGTTCTTC,CASSHADISHNEQFF
TRBJ2-3,TRBV6-1,TRBD1,many,TGTGCCAGCGCCGACAGGGCAACTAGCACAGATACGCAGTATTTT,CASADRATSTDTQYF
TRBJ2-5,TRBV9,TRBD2,once,TGTGCCAGCAGCGTAGTGGCTAGCGGGAAGCAAGAGACCCAGTACTTC,CASSVVASGKQETQYF
TRBJ2-1,TRBV20-1,TRBD2,-,TGCAGCGGAGGACTAGCGGGAAAGAATGAGCAGTTCTTC,CSGGLAGKNEQFF
TRBJ1-2,TRBV7-9,-,few,TGTGCCAGCAGCTTAGAGACAGCCACCCTAGATGGCTACACCTTC,CASSLETATLDGYTF
TRBJ2-3,TRBV6-5,TRBD2,-,TGTGCCAGCAGTTCGGGCGGGGGGGTCAGGACAGATACGCAGTATTTT,CASSSGGGVRTDTQYF
TRBJ1-1,TRBV14,TRBD1,many,TGTGCCAGCAGCCAAGTCCAACGGCAGGGGGCAGACACTGAAGCTTTCTTT,CASSQVQRQGADTEAFF
TRBJ1-1,TRBV28,TRBD1,-,TGTGCCAGCAGCCCCGCGAGAACAGGGGACACTGAAGCTTTCTTT,CASSPARTGDTEAFF
TRBJ1-6,TRBV15,-,-,TGTGCCACCAGCAGACGGGGGCGGAATTCACCCCTCCACTTT,CATSRRGRNSPLHF
TRBJ2-7,TRBV2,TRBD2,many,TGTGCCAGCAGTGGGGCGACTAGCGGGAGACGACACGAGCAGTACTTC,CASSGATSGRRHEQYF
TRBJ2-1,TRBV20-1,TRBD1,-,TGCAGTTTGGGACAGGGGGTCTACAATGAGCAGTTCTTC,CSLGQGVYNEQFF
TRBJ2-3,TRBV9,-,-,TGTGCCAGCAGCGTAAAACCATACACAGATACGCAGTATTTT,CASSVKPYTDTQYF
TRBJ1-1,TRBV11-3,-,few,TGTGCCAGCAGCTTCGGTGGGACGAGCACTGAAGCTTTCTTT,CASSFGGTSTEAFF
TRBJ2-1,TRBV11-2,TRBD1,many,TGTGCCAGCAGGGTGGACAGGGGGCTGAGCAATGAGCAGTTCTTC,CASRVDRGLSNEQFF
TRBJ1-1,TRBV6-5,-,few,TGTGCCAGCAGTTACGGGCTCGAGGGCACTGAAGCTTTCTTT,CASSYGLEGTEAFF
TRBJ2-7,TRBV7-8,TRBD2,many,TGTGCCAGCAGCGAGGGACTAGCGGGAGGAGCCTACGAGCAGTACTTC,CASSEGLAGGAYEQYF
TRBJ2-5,TRBV27,-,many,TGTGCCAGCAGTTTTAGGGCTAGCGTTGGAGAGACCCAGTACTTC,CASSFRASVGETQYF
TRBJ2-7,TRBV6-1,TRBD1,few,TGTGCCAGCAGTGAATTTGTGACAGGGGTCGAGCAGTACTTC,CASSEFVTGVEQYF
TRBJ1-2,TRBV27,-,many,TGTGCCAGCAGTCGGGGGGGCTATGGCTACACCTTC,CASSRGGYGYTF
TRBJ2-7,TRBV20-1,-,few,TGCAGTGAAGAAGCTAACTACGAGCAGTACTTC,CSEEANYEQYF
TRBJ2-7,TRBV15,-,few,TGTGCCACCCGGCGGGGGTCAGGGGGATCCTACGAGCAGTACTTC,CATRRGSGGSYEQYF
TRBJ1-3,TRBV28,-,many,TGTGCCAGCAGTCAACAGGGATTATTTGGAAACACCATATATTTT,CASSQQGLFGNTIYF
TRBJ2-5,TRBV11-2,TRBD1,many,TGTGCCAGCAGCCCCGGGACAGGGGGCGCAGACAGGACCCAGTACTTC,CASSPGTGGADRTQYF
TRBJ1-6,TRBV5-6,TRBD1,many,TGTGCCAGCAGCTCCGGGACAGGGGGGTCACCCCTCCACTTT,CASSSGTGGSPLHF
TRBJ2-1,TRBV7-2,TRBD1,-,TGTGCCAGCAGCACACGGTCGACAACAGGGGGATACAATGAGCAGTTCTTC,CASSTRSTTGGYNEQFF